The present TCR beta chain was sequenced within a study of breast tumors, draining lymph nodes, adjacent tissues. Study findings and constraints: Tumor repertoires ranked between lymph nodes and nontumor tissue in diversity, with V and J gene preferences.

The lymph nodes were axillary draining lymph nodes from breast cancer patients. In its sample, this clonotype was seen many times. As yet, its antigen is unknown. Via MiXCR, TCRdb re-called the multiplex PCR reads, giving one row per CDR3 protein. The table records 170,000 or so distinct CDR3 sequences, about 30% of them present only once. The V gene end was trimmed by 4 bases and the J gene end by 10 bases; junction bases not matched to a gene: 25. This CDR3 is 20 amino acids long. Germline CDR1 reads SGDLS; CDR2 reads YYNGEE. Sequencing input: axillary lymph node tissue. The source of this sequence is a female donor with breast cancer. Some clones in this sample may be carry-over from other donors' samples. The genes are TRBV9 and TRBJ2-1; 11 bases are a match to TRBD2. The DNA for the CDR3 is TGTGCCAGCAGCCCCCCGGCGACTAGCGGGGACTCTAAAAGCCCTTTAGAGCAGTTCTTC. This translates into CASSPPATSGDSKSPLEQFF. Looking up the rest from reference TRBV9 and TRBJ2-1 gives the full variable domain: DSGVTQTPKHLITATGQRVTLRCSPRSGDLSVYWYQQSLDQGLQFLIQYYNGEERAKGNILERFSAQQFPDLHSELNLSSLELGDSALYFCASSPPATSGDSKSPLEQFFGPGTRLTVL.